A single sample gave rise to the 23 T cell receptor beta chains below, sequenced in a study of a mutant IDH1 vaccine in newly diagnosed glioma. No antigens are known for them. As to time point: week 11, during vaccination. The study gave 300 ug of mutant IDH1 20-mer peptide per vaccine dose, with topical imiquimod. Some clones are missing from TCRdb's copy, which holds only in-frame ones; the method was immunoSEQ multiplex PCR. The sample consists of roughly 60,000 clones, about 84% of them appearing once. The input for sequencing was PBMCs, taken from a glioma patient whose treatment included an IDH1 peptide vaccine. Receptor source: a man younger than 45 with glioma.

This clone was seen a handful of times. This chain uses TRBV10-2 with TRBJ1-5; D possibly corresponds to TRBD1 (6 bases). V was trimmed by 7 bases and J by 5 bases, leaving 12 bases between them. Germline V gene lookup returns CDR1 WSHSY and CDR2 SAAADI. This CDR3 is built from 13 residues. CDR3 loop: CASNGQLDQPQHF. Here the CDR3 DNA reads TGCGCCAGCAACGGACAGTTAGATCAGCCCCAGCATTTT.

This rearrangement joins TRBV6-6 to TRBJ2-5, with 7 bases aligning to TRBD2. The CDR3 length is 14 residues. V trimming: 2 bases; J trimming: 4 bases; junction bases outside the gene matches: 4. Per the germline V gene, CDR1 is MNHNY and CDR2 is SVGAGI (reference sequence). The CDR3 nucleotides are TGTGCCAGCAGTTACGGTCCGGGGGGAGAGACCCAGTACTTC. Its protein product is CASSYGPGGETQYF.

This chain links TRBV28 with TRBJ2-7, with a tentative D call TRBD2 (7 bases). The CDR3 has 18 amino acids. Germline values: CDR1 MDHEN, CDR2 SYDVKM. Trimming took 5 bases from V and 2 from J, leaving 25 bases between them. Written as DNA, the CDR3 is TGTGCCAGCAGTGGCAGGGGAATTGGAGCGGGATCACCCTACGAGCAGTACTTC. This sequence encodes CASSGRGIGAGSPYEQYF.

The rearrangement links TRBV28 to TRBJ2-7, with D unclear. This CDR3 comprises 12 residues. CDR1 is MDHEN and CDR2 is SYDVKM in the germline V gene. V was trimmed by 7 bases and J by 5 bases, leaving 12 bases between them. CDR3 DNA sequence: TGTGCCAGCATTGGAAAGAGTCACGAGCAGTACTTC. Its protein is CASIGKSHEQYF. The full variable domain, rest sourced from reference TRBV28 and TRBJ2-7, is DVKVTQSSRYLVKRTGEKVFLECVQDMDHENMFWYRQDPGLGLRLIYFSYDVKMKEKGDIPEGYSVSREKKERFSLILESASTNQTSMYLCASIGKSHEQYFGPGTRLTVT.

The chain couples TRBV15 to TRBJ1-1, with 7 bases matching TRBD1. V was pared by 0 bases and J by 5 bases, with 6 bases of the junction left unmatched. Germline V gives CDR1 LNHNV, CDR2 YYDKDF (reference sequence). The CDR3 has 15 amino acids. The CDR3 bases are TGTGCCACCAGCAGAGACTACCAGGGGGGAACTGAAGCTTTCTTT. It yields the protein CATSRDYQGGTEAFF.

This clone showed up just once. The chain employs TRBV14 and TRBJ1-1; 7 bases align to TRBD1. Germline V lookup: CDR1 SGHDN, CDR2 FVKESK. CDR3 length equals 14 residues. Germline trimming cut 3 bases from V and 5 bases from J; bases unmatched to any gene: 6. Here the CDR3 DNA reads TGTGCCAGCAGCCAGCTGACAGGGCGAACTGAAGCTTTCTTT. Protein sequence: CASSQLTGRTEAFF.

A note on this clone: The junction differs from germline at one of its ends, possibly a read error. The chain links TRBV5-8 to TRBJ2-1, with 9 bases lining up with TRBD1. Per germline, CDR1 SGHTS and CDR2 YDEGEE. The length of the CDR3 is 15 residues. The CDR3 nucleotides are TGTGCCAGCACCTTGGGGACAGGGATCTACAATGAGCAGTTCTTC. It yields the protein CASTLGTGIYNEQFF.

The gene calls are TRBV28 and TRBJ2-3; the D gene is possibly TRBD1 (6 bases). The V gene's germline CDR1 is MDHEN and CDR2 SYDVKM. CDR3 length equals 15 residues. Trimming cost V 5 bases and J 1 base, with 13 bases left between them. The CDR3 loop is CASSATGFGTDTQYF. CDR3 in DNA: TGTGCCAGCAGTGCCACAGGGTTTGGCACAGATACGCAGTATTTT. The full variable domain, rest sourced from reference TRBV28 and TRBJ2-3, is DVKVTQSSRYLVKRTGEKVFLECVQDMDHENMFWYRQDPGLGLRLIYFSYDVKMKEKGDIPEGYSVSREKKERFSLILESASTNQTSMYLCASSATGFGTDTQYFGPGTRLTVL.

This chain's CDR3 is CASSQRQDSGDGYTF. In DNA, the CDR3 is TGCGCCAGCAGCCAACGTCAGGACTCGGGGGATGGCTACACCTTC. The V call is TRBV4-1, the J call TRBJ1-2, with a possible D match to TRBD1 (5 bases). CDR1 and CDR2 from the germline V gene are MGHRA and YSYEKL. The CDR3 has 15 residues. Between the trimmed V and J ends, which lost 2 bases and 6 bases, there was a span of 16 bases.

The chain links TRBV5-6 to TRBJ1-4, with D maybe TRBD1 (6 bases). Trimming removed 2 bases from V and 7 bases from J, with 9 bases in between. This CDR3 has 13 amino acids. The germline gives CDR1 SGHDT, CDR2 YYEEEE. The CDR3 DNA sequence: TGTGCCAGCAGCTTTTTGGGGGCTGAAAAACTGTTTTTT. Protein product: CASSFLGAEKLFF.

The V and J genes are TRBV5-4 and TRBJ2-2; TRBD1 aligns across 9 bases. The CDR3 sequence is 16 residues long. With 4 bases clipped from V and 3 bases from J, the junction kept 7 bases outside the gene matches. CDR1 SGHNT and CDR2 YYREEE come from the germline V gene (reference sequence). CDR3 in DNA: TGTGCCAGCAGCAACCTCGGGACAGGGCACACCGGGGAGCTGTTTTTT. This encodes CASSNLGTGHTGELFF.

This clone was counted between two and nine times. The genes are TRBV30 and TRBJ2-2; D gene ambiguous. Trimming removed 5 bases from V and 5 bases from J, with 15 bases in between. Germline V CDR1 and CDR2: GTSNPN, SVGIG (reference sequence). This CDR3 has 14 residues. The CDR3 loop reads CAWAGLRRTGELFF. The CDR3 bases are TGTGCCTGGGCTGGTTTGCGGCGAACCGGGGAGCTGTTTTTT.

This clone was counted only a few times. This rearrangement joins TRBV6-1 to TRBJ1-2, with a tentative D call TRBD1 (5 bases). Looked up from germline, CDR1 is MNHNS and CDR2 is SASEGT. The V gene lost 2 bases and the J gene lost 7 bases, with 14 bases spanning the gap. The CDR3 length is 14 residues. The CDR3 spells CASSESGGLSGYTF. For the CDR3, the DNA is TGTGCCAGCAGTGAAAGCGGGGGACTCAGTGGCTACACCTTC.

The chain has TRBV6-1 and TRBJ1-2; D is perhaps TRBD1 (5 bases). The length of the CDR3 is 13 residues. The V end was cut by 1 base, the J end by 8 bases, with 11 bases between. Germline CDR1 and CDR2: MNHNS and SASEGT. The CDR3 region has the DNA TGTGCCAGCAGTGAAGGGACATGGGACGGCTACACCTTC. Translation: CASSEGTWDGYTF.

The chain employs TRBV27 and TRBJ2-5; possible D gene TRBD1, 5 bases. The J call may be wrong; the DNA end is better matched by TRBJ2-7. There are 13 residues in the CDR3. Germline CDR1 reads MNHEY; CDR2 reads SMNVEV (reference sequence). CDR3: CASSLVRDREQYF. CDR3 in DNA: TGTGCCAGCAGTTTAGTCAGGGATCGCGAGCAGTACTTC.

This chain joins TRBV14 and TRBJ2-5; D remains unclear. Germline lookup yields CDR1 SGHDN and CDR2 FVKESK. The CDR3 has 14 residues. V was trimmed by 0 bases and J by 4 bases, leaving 9 bases between them. CDR3: CASSQDRSRETQYF. CDR3 nucleotide sequence: TGTGCCAGCAGCCAAGATCGGTCTCGAGAGACCCAGTACTTC.

The chain is built from TRBV7-3 and TRBJ2-7; TRBD1 matches at 12 bases. V gave up 6 bases and J gave up 5 bases; unmatched junction bases: 11. The CDR3 runs 16 residues. Per germline, CDR1 SGHTA and CDR2 FQGTGA. CDR3 protein: CASSRNRDRGRHEQYF. The CDR3 nucleotides are TGTGCCAGCAGTCGAAACCGGGACAGGGGGCGACACGAGCAGTACTTC.

V gene TRBV29-1 combines with J gene TRBJ2-1; tentative D call: TRBD1 (6 bases). The germline V gene has CDR1 SQVTM and CDR2 ANQGSEA. The CDR3 spans 13 residues. Trimming pared 6 bases from V and 1 base from J, leaving 10 bases between. The CDR3 DNA reads as TGCAGCGTATTGACAGGTTCCTACAATGAGCAGTTCTTC. This sequence encodes CSVLTGSYNEQFF.

The rearrangement joins TRBV18 to TRBJ1-6, with D perhaps TRBD1 (5 bases). V shed 2 bases and J shed 8 bases, with 13 bases lying between them. CDR1 and CDR2 (germline): KGHSH, LQKENI. The CDR3 runs 15 residues. The CDR3 spells CASSPSQGGDSPLHF. For the CDR3, the DNA is TGTGCCAGCTCACCAAGTCAGGGAGGCGATTCACCCCTCCACTTT.

The rearrangement uses TRBV6-5 and TRBJ2-5; D gene unclear. The CDR3 has 12 amino acids. Germline CDR1 MNHEY, CDR2 SVGAGI. The V end lost 8 bases, the J end lost 2 bases, and 9 bases lay between the germline ends. The CDR3 reads CASGIRQETQYF. DNA of the CDR3: TGTGCCAGCGGGATCCGGCAAGAGACCCAGTACTTC.

The chain joins TRBV18 to TRBJ1-2; 7 nucleotides align to TRBD1. The CDR3 has 16 residues. CDR1 is KGHSH and CDR2 is LQKENI in the germline V gene. Trimming at V came to 2 bases and at J to 6 bases, leaving 12 bases not matched to a gene. CDR3 protein: CASSPESLPTGHGYTF. In DNA, the CDR3 is TGTGCCAGCTCACCAGAAAGTCTCCCGACAGGGCATGGCTACACCTTC.

This chain joins TRBV2 and TRBJ1-3; D gene uncertain. CDR1 is SNHLY, CDR2 FYNNEI, per germline. The CDR3 totals 13 residues. The V and J ends lost 4 bases and 8 bases respectively, with 12 bases between them. The CDR3 is CASSGGARDTIYF. The CDR3 region has the DNA TGTGCCAGCAGTGGGGGAGCGCGGGACACCATATATTTT.

The chain joins TRBV5-1 to TRBJ2-1; D might be TRBD1 or TRBD2, each matching 8 bases. Germline CDR1 is SGHRS and CDR2 is YFSETQ. This CDR3 has 19 amino acids. The V end was cut by 5 bases, the J end by 3 bases, with 27 bases between. CDR3 in DNA: TGCGCCAGCAGTCGGGACAGGAAGGGAACTAGCGGAATCTACAATGAGCAGTTCTTC. Amino acids: CASSRDRKGTSGIYNEQFF.